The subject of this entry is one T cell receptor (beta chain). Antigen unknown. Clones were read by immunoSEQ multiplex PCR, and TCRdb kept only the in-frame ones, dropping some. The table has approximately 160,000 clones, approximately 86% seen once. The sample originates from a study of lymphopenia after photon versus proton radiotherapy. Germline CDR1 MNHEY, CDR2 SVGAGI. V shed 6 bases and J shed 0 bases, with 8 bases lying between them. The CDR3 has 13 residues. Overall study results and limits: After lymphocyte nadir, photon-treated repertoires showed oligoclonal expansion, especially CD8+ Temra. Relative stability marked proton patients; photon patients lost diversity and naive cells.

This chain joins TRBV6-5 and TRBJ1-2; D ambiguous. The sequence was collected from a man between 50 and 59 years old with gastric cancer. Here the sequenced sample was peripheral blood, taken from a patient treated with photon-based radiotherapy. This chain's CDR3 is CASRFGSNYGYTF. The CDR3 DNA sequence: TGTGCCAGCAGATTCGGTTCTAACTATGGCTACACCTTC.